The 15 T cell receptor beta chains presented below share a single source sample, sequenced in a study of blood T cells in healthy people across ages. A sample-barcoded 5' primer and a J-beta primer mix were used in a second PCR of roughly 7 to 12 cycles. Using its own MiXCR run on the 5' RACE reads, TCRdb lists one record per CDR3 protein. The sample lists approximately 1,700,000 distinct CDR3 sequences, around 40% seen once, with under 25% in the top ten. The sequenced material came from blood. Every receptor here comes from a human donor in good health.

The rearrangement joins TRBV18 to TRBJ2-6, with D hard to call. V gave up 3 bases and J gave up 0 bases, with 12 bases separating them. The CDR3 is 17 amino acids. In germline, CDR1 is KGHSH, CDR2 LQKENI. CDR3 bases: TGTGCCAGCTCACCCCTGGTTAGAGCCTCTGGGGCCAACGTCCTGACTTTC. This codes for CASSPLVRASGANVLTF.

This chain connects TRBV2 to TRBJ1-1, with a tentative D call TRBD1 (5 bases). CDR1 is SNHLY and CDR2 is FYNNEI in the germline V gene. The CDR3 consists of 17 residues. The germline V and J ends were trimmed by 5 bases and 4 bases, with 23 bases remaining between them. The CDR3 region is CASSLLLGDGELTEAFF. CDR3 sequence (DNA): TGTGCCAGCAGTCTCCTGCTGGGGGATGGAGAGCTCACTGAAGCTTTCTTT.

CDR3 region: CSAISEGFVYEQYF. The CDR3 DNA follows: TGCAGTGCTATCTCAGAGGGGTTTGTATACGAGCAGTACTTC. V gene TRBV20-1 combines with J gene TRBJ2-7, with D perhaps being TRBD1 or TRBD2 (5 bases each). V was shortened by 4 bases and J by 4 bases, with 17 bases between the two germline ends. Germline CDR1 DFQATT, CDR2 SNEGSKA (reference sequence). The CDR3 is 14 residues long.

This chain joins TRBV6-1 and TRBJ1-5; a possible D gene is TRBD1 (5 bases). CDR1 MNHNS and CDR2 SASEGT come from the germline V gene. This CDR3 has 18 residues. V shed 0 bases and J shed 3 bases, with 18 bases lying between them. The chain's CDR3 is CASSEAFLGEDINQPQHF. DNA of the CDR3: TGTGCCAGCAGTGAAGCGTTTTTAGGGGAAGATATCAATCAGCCCCAGCATTTT.

This clonotype was found many times. This chain joins TRBV10-3 and TRBJ2-6; the D call may be TRBD1 or TRBD2 (6 bases each). The CDR3 is made up of 14 amino acids. V lost 9 bases and J 4 bases, leaving 13 bases between the germline ends. Per germline, CDR1 ENHRY and CDR2 SYGVKD. CDR3 in DNA: TGTGCCATAAGGGGGGCGGCAGGGGCCAACGTCCTGACTTTC. Translation gives CAIRGAAGANVLTF.

The V and J genes are TRBV12-3 or TRBV12-4 and TRBJ2-6, with 10 bases identical to TRBD1. Trimming removed 4 bases from V and 6 bases from J; junction bases left unmatched: 6. This CDR3 contains 16 residues. The CDR3 region is CASSSRQGAEANVLTF. The CDR3 DNA reads as TGTGCCAGCAGTTCTAGACAGGGGGCGGAGGCCAACGTCCTGACTTTC.

The chain combines TRBV18 with TRBJ2-3; 10 bases are a match to TRBD1. The CDR3 consists of 16 residues. Germline V gene data show CDR1 as KGHSH and CDR2 as LQKENI. V was clipped by 0 bases and J by 6 bases; unmatched bases: 6. Here the CDR3 DNA reads TGTGCCAGCTCACCACCGAGGACAGGGGGTTTGGATACGCAGTATTTT. It encodes CASSPPRTGGLDTQYF.

This clonotype was seen a handful of times. The chain carries TRBV27 and TRBJ2-1, with D perhaps being TRBD1 or TRBD2 (8 bases each). CDR1 is MNHEY, CDR2 SMNVEV, per germline (reference sequence). The CDR3 extends over 19 amino acids. V lost 8 bases and J lost 4, with 30 bases in between. The CDR3 sequence is CASGTPGQATGGWYNEQFF. CDR3 DNA sequence: TGTGCCAGCGGGACTCCGGGACAGGCAACGGGGGGGTGGTACAATGAGCAGTTCTTC.

This clonotype turned up a few times. The CDR3 region is CASVDGSGGSHYGYTF. CDR3 nucleotide sequence: TGTGCCAGCGTGGATGGAAGCGGGGGCTCCCACTATGGCTACACCTTC. V and J are TRBV7-9 and TRBJ1-2; weak D call: TRBD1 (6 bases). CDR3 size: 16 residues. V gave up 8 bases and J gave up 3 bases, with 22 bases separating them. The germline V gene has CDR1 SEHNR and CDR2 FQNEAQ (reference sequence).

This clonotype has a handful of counts. Here the CDR3 reads CASGSGTEIYEQYF. CDR3 DNA: TGTGCCAGCGGATCCGGGACAGAGATCTACGAGCAGTACTTC. This chain uses TRBV6-2 or TRBV6-3 with TRBJ2-7; 7 bases agree with TRBD1. The CDR3 sequence is 14 residues long. V shed 8 bases and J 3 bases; nucleotides not matched to a gene: 10. Looked up from germline, CDR1 is MNHEY and CDR2 is SVGEGT.

J is TRBJ2-1 and V is TRBV15; D possibly corresponds to TRBD2 (5 bases). In germline, CDR1 is LNHNV, CDR2 YYDKDF (reference sequence). V was cut by 2 bases and J by 0 bases, with 17 bases left in between. The CDR3 has 18 residues. The CDR3 nucleotides read TGTGCCACCAGCAGAACCTTCGCTGCGGGTAGCTCCTACAATGAGCAGTTCTTC. Its translation: CATSRTFAAGSSYNEQFF.

This chain connects TRBV20-1 to TRBJ1-5; D is perhaps TRBD1 (5 bases). Germline loops: CDR1 DFQATT, CDR2 SNEGSKA (reference sequence). This CDR3 region has 13 residues. The CDR3 region has the DNA TGCAGCGCCGATGGGGGAGTAAGTCAGCCCCAGCATTTT. Protein product: CSADGGVSQPQHF.

This clonotype turned up a few times. This chain uses TRBV24-1 with TRBJ2-7, with 7 bases matching TRBD2. This CDR3 has 13 residues. CDR1 KGHDR and CDR2 SFDVKD come from the germline V gene. The junction had 3 bases not matched to a gene; V was cut back by 6 bases and J by 2 bases. CDR3 bases: TGTGCCACCAGTCGGGGGGATACCTACGAGCAGTACTTC. This translates into CATSRGDTYEQYF.

The chain has TRBV29-1 and TRBJ2-1; either TRBD1 or TRBD2 may fit D (5 bases each). Germline V gene lookup returns CDR1 SQVTM and CDR2 ANQGSEA. V lost 6 bases to trimming and J lost 5 bases, with 11 bases between them. The CDR3 consists of 12 residues. The CDR3 coding sequence is TGCAGCGTCCCCGGGACCCACAATGAGCAGTTCTTC. This encodes CSVPGTHNEQFF.

In this sample, this clonotype turned up a few times. The gene calls are TRBV7-9 and TRBJ2-7; TRBD2 aligns across 12 bases. The CDR3 spans 14 residues. V lost 11 bases to trimming and J lost 7 bases; unmatched junction nucleotides: 12. Germline CDR1 is SEHNR and CDR2 is FQNEAQ (reference sequence). As DNA, the CDR3 is TGTGCCGTTACTAGCGGGGGGCCCTTGAGGGAGCAGTACTTC. Translating it yields CAVTSGGPLREQYF.